The 23 T cell receptor beta chains reported below all come from one sample, sequenced in a study of blood T cell repertoires in COVID-19. The data were produced by immunoSEQ multiplex PCR, yet TCRdb's version contains in-frame clones alone and is incomplete. The sample has approximately 65,000 clones; 89% are singletons. The sample consisted of peripheral blood. These receptors were collected from a woman in her forties or fifties with active COVID-19.

The rearrangement uses TRBV6-2 or TRBV6-3 and TRBJ2-1; 7 bases agree with TRBD2. Germline V lookup: CDR1 MNHEY, CDR2 SVGEGT. The CDR3 consists of 17 residues. The trim removed 0 bases at V and 5 bases at J, leaving 10 bases unmatched. The CDR3 sequence: CASSYSGGVAGNNEQFF. The CDR3 DNA sequence: TGTGCCAGCAGTTACTCGGGCGGGGTAGCGGGTAACAATGAGCAGTTCTTC.

The J gene is TRBJ2-1, the V gene TRBV4-2, with 8 bases that match TRBD2. Per the germline V gene, CDR1 is LGHNA and CDR2 is YNFKEQ. V trimming: 4 bases; J trimming: 6 bases; junction bases outside the gene matches: 11. The CDR3 has 16 residues. The CDR3 loop reads CASSPLGSSGANEQFF. In DNA, the CDR3 is TGTGCCAGCAGCCCCCTAGGGAGTAGCGGGGCCAATGAGCAGTTCTTC.

This chain uses TRBV6-5 with TRBJ1-5; TRBD1 might be the D (6 bases). The CDR3 is 14 residues long. The V end lost 6 bases, the J end lost 5 bases, and 14 bases lay between the germline ends. Germline V gene data show CDR1 as MNHEY and CDR2 as SVGAGI. CDR3 DNA: TGTGCCAGCAGACAGGGTACCTTGGATCAGCCCCAGCATTTT. It translates to CASRQGTLDQPQHF.

V and J are TRBV30 and TRBJ1-5; the D gene is possibly TRBD1 (6 bases). Germline lookup yields CDR1 GTSNPN and CDR2 SVGIG (reference sequence). CDR3 length: 16 amino acids. V was cut by 1 base and J by 2 bases, with 15 bases left in between. The CDR3 DNA reads as TGTGCCTGGAGTGAATGGGACAAGACTCGCAATCAGCCCCAGCATTTT. Residues: CAWSEWDKTRNQPQHF. Looking up the rest from reference TRBV30 and TRBJ1-5 gives the full variable domain: SQTIHQWPATLVQPVGSPLSLECTVEGTSNPNLYWYRQAAGRGLQLLFYSVGIGQISSEVPQNLSASRPQDRQFILSSKKLLLSDSGFYLCAWSEWDKTRNQPQHFGDGTRLSIL.

V gene TRBV5-1 combines with J gene TRBJ2-3; D is undetermined. From germline, CDR1 is SGHRS and CDR2 YFSETQ. V shed 2 bases and J shed 6 bases, with 13 bases lying between them. CDR3 length: 14 residues. The DNA of the CDR3 is TGCGCCAGCAGCTTTTATGAAGAACACGATACGCAGTATTTT. Translation: CASSFYEEHDTQYF.

The chain uses TRBV18 and TRBJ2-7, with D tentatively TRBD1 (5 bases). Germline V gives CDR1 KGHSH, CDR2 LQKENI. This CDR3 region has 16 residues. With 10 bases removed from V and 3 bases from J, the gap between germline ends came to 25 bases. The CDR3 DNA is TGTGCCACCAGCTCCTTCGACGGGCAGGGTAACTACGAGCAGTACTTC. Protein sequence: CATSSFDGQGNYEQYF.

This sequence joins TRBV19 and TRBJ1-1; D unclear. The V gene's germline CDR1 is LNHDA and CDR2 SQIVND (reference sequence). Trimming took off 4 bases at V and 8 bases at J, with 11 bases between the two ends. The CDR3 runs 12 residues. The CDR3 loop reads CASSKYRAEAFF. CDR3 nucleotide sequence: TGTGCCAGTAGTAAGTACAGAGCAGAAGCTTTCTTT. The full variable domain, rest sourced from reference TRBV19 and TRBJ1-1, is DGGITQSPKYLFRKEGQNVTLSCEQNLNHDAMYWYRQDPGQGLRLIYYSQIVNDFQKGDIAEGYSVSREKKESFPLTVTSAQKNPTAFYLCASSKYRAEAFFGQGTRLTVV.

This chain uses TRBV28 with TRBJ2-3; 7 bases are a match to TRBD1. V was clipped by 0 bases and J by 4 bases; unmatched bases: 10. Germline V gene sequence: CDR1 MDHEN, CDR2 SYDVKM. This CDR3 has 17 residues. The CDR3 coding sequence is TGTGCCAGCAGTTTATGGCCCCGACAGGGCGGTTCAGATACGCAGTATTTT. This translates into CASSLWPRQGGSDTQYF.

The rearrangement joins TRBV4-1 to TRBJ1-1, with 7 bases aligning to TRBD1. The CDR3 runs to 14 residues. Germline V CDR1 and CDR2: MGHRA, YSYEKL. Losses at the gene ends were 6 bases for V and 5 bases for J; bases not matched to a gene: 9. DNA of the CDR3: TGCGCCAGCAGGTCCCCGGGACAGACTACTGAAGCTTTCTTT. Protein: CASRSPGQTTEAFF.

This chain joins TRBV5-1 and TRBJ2-1; TRBD2 aligns across 10 bases. The germline V gene has CDR1 SGHRS and CDR2 YFSETQ. The CDR3 loop spans 19 amino acids. V gave up 4 bases and J gave up 5 bases; unmatched junction bases: 18. This chain's CDR3 is CASSLVVYSGRKQNNEQFF. DNA for the CDR3: TGCGCCAGCAGCCTGGTGGTTTATAGCGGGAGGAAACAAAACAATGAGCAGTTCTTC.

The chain carries TRBV2 and TRBJ1-1; 9 positions agree with TRBD1. The CDR3 covers 13 residues. Germline-derived CDR1 and CDR2 are SNHLY and FYNNEI. Trimming cost V 6 bases and J 8 bases; bases outside gene matches: 7. The CDR3 DNA reads as TGTGCCAGCAGAGAACAGGGGGCGCGGGAAGCTTTCTTT. Translated: CASREQGAREAFF.

The chain carries TRBV15 and TRBJ1-2, with D possibly matching TRBD1 (6 bases). The CDR3 sequence is 15 residues long. From germline, CDR1 is LNHNV and CDR2 YYDKDF (reference sequence). The ends were cut back, 3 bases at V and 5 bases at J, with 16 bases in the middle. The CDR3 DNA is TGTGCCACCAGCAGGAAACCAGGGGCGAATTATGGCTACACCTTC. It specifies CATSRKPGANYGYTF. Combining the CDR3 with reference TRBV15 and TRBJ1-2 gives the whole variable domain DAMVIQNPRYQVTQFGKPVTLSCSQTLNHNVMYWYQQKSSQAPKLLFHYYDKDFNNEADTPDNFQSRRPNTSFCFLDIRSPGLGDTAMYLCATSRKPGANYGYTFGSGTRLTVV.

J is TRBJ2-7 and V is TRBV5-1; TRBD2 aligns across 7 bases. Germline assignment: CDR1 SGHRS and CDR2 YFSETQ. This CDR3 comprises 14 residues. After removal of 0 bases from V and 0 bases from J, the junction contained 0 bases not matched to a gene. Written as DNA, the CDR3 is TGCGCCAGCAGCTTGGGGACTAGCTCCTACGAGCAGTACTTC. The encoded protein is CASSLGTSSYEQYF.

The gene calls are TRBV9 and TRBJ2-3; the match to TRBD2 covers 9 bases. With 2 bases clipped from V and 4 bases from J, the junction kept 2 bases outside the gene matches. Germline CDR1 reads SGDLS; CDR2 reads YYNGEE. There are 14 residues in the CDR3. As DNA, the CDR3 is TGTGCCAGCAGCGTGGGACTAGCTCCAGATACGCAGTATTTT. Translating it yields CASSVGLAPDTQYF.

The J gene is TRBJ2-1, the V gene TRBV5-1; possible D gene TRBD1, 6 bases. The ends were cut back, 5 bases at V and 9 bases at J, with 15 bases in the middle. The CDR3 covers 13 residues. The germline gives CDR1 SGHRS, CDR2 YFSETQ. CDR3: CASRPQGSGEQFF. The CDR3 nucleotides are TGCGCCAGCAGGCCTCAGGGGTCCGGTGAGCAGTTCTTC. Full variable domain (missing parts from reference TRBV5-1 and TRBJ2-1): KAGVTQTPRYLIKTRGQQVTLSCSPISGHRSVSWYQQTPGQGLQFLFEYFSETQRNKGNFPGRFSGRQFSNSRSEMNVSTLELGDSALYLCASRPQGSGEQFFGPGTRLTVL.

This clone was picked up one time. The chain recombines TRBV28 with TRBJ2-1; D unresolved. This CDR3 spans 11 amino acids. V was trimmed by 7 bases and J by 6 bases, leaving 7 bases between them. Germline V CDR1 and CDR2: MDHEN, SYDVKM. The CDR3 sequence is CASTTTNEQFF. CDR3 DNA: TGTGCCAGCACAACTACCAATGAGCAGTTCTTC.

The chain joins TRBV19 to TRBJ2-1; TRBD2 matches at 12 bases. The germline gives CDR1 LNHDA, CDR2 SQIVND (reference sequence). Trimming removed 8 bases from V and 10 bases from J; junction bases left unmatched: 12. The CDR3 has 15 amino acids. CDR3 residues: CASVRPGLAGGEQFF. CDR3 in DNA: TGTGCCAGTGTGCGACCGGGACTAGCGGGCGGGGAGCAGTTCTTC.

The rearrangement links TRBV5-1 to TRBJ2-7, with 11 bases identical to TRBD1. CDR1 SGHRS and CDR2 YFSETQ come from the germline V gene. Trimming removed 4 bases from V and 6 bases from J; junction bases left unmatched: 6. This CDR3 region has 14 residues. The CDR3 DNA reads as TGCGCCAGCAGCGCCAGGACAGGGGGCGTCGAGCAGTACTTC. It translates to CASSARTGGVEQYF.

The CDR3 is CAWSVGTGDYNYGYTF. The CDR3 DNA reads as TGTGCCTGGAGCGTTGGGACAGGGGATTATAACTATGGCTACACCTTC. The chain combines TRBV30 with TRBJ1-2; 10 nucleotides match TRBD1. The CDR3 totals 16 residues. J gave up 1 base and V 3 bases, and 8 bases lay outside the gene matches. Germline V lookup: CDR1 GTSNPN, CDR2 SVGIG (reference sequence).

The rearrangement links TRBV5-6 to TRBJ2-7; D not resolved. CDR1 SGHDT and CDR2 YYEEEE come from the germline V gene. This CDR3 region has 13 residues. V dropped 0 bases and J dropped 5 bases, with 9 bases sitting between them. CDR3 bases: TGTGCCAGCAGCTTGGATCAGGCAGACGAGCAGTACTTC. It is translated as CASSLDQADEQYF.

This clone was picked up one time. The chain links TRBV5-4 to TRBJ2-1; 9 bases agree with TRBD2. J gave up 4 bases and V 4 bases, and 6 bases lay outside the gene matches. The CDR3 has 15 amino acids. Germline values: CDR1 SGHNT, CDR2 YYREEE (reference sequence). DNA for the CDR3: TGTGCCAGCAGCCTAAGCGGGGGGAAATACAATGAGCAGTTCTTC. Its protein is CASSLSGGKYNEQFF.

The V call is TRBV30, the J call TRBJ2-5, with 10 bases matching TRBD1. Per germline, CDR1 GTSNPN and CDR2 SVGIG (reference sequence). The CDR3 is made up of 16 amino acids. Unmatched junction bases numbered 4, after V lost 0 bases and J lost 0 bases. The CDR3 loop reads CAWSVGQGVYQETQYF. The CDR3 region has the DNA TGTGCCTGGAGTGTAGGACAGGGGGTATACCAAGAGACCCAGTACTTC.

The chain combines TRBV7-9 with TRBJ2-7; 7 positions agree with TRBD2. V was pared by 5 bases and J by 5 bases, with 9 bases of the junction left unmatched. Germline-derived CDR1 and CDR2 are SEHNR and FQNEAQ (reference sequence). The CDR3 loop spans 14 amino acids. As DNA, the CDR3 is TGTGCCAGCAGCCTGACCGGGACTACGCACGAGCAGTACTTC. Translating it yields CASSLTGTTHEQYF. Supplemented by reference TRBV7-9 and TRBJ2-7, the full variable domain reads DTGVSQNPRHKITKRGQNVTFRCDPISEHNRLYWYRQTLGQGPEFLTYFQNEAQLEKSRLLSDRFSAERPKGSFSTLEIQRTEQGDSAMYLCASSLTGTTHEQYFGPGTRLTVT.